These 21 T cell receptor beta chains originate from one sample sequenced in a study of Tregs in tolerant kidney transplant recipients. Sequencing was performed with immunoSEQ multiplex PCR; in TCRdb, only in-frame clones are kept and a portion is missing. The data contain approximately 60,000 clones, less than 98% of them singletons. Sequenced here: Tregs from blood, sampled before the transplant. All receptors derive from a human donor who received a combined kidney and bone marrow transplant.

V usage is TRBV5-1 and J usage is TRBJ2-5, with a weak D call TRBD2 (6 bases). The V gene's germline CDR1 is SGHRS and CDR2 YFSETQ. CDR3 length: 15 residues. The V gene lost 2 bases and the J gene lost 4 bases, with 15 bases spanning the gap. The CDR3 protein is CASSFRERRGETQYF. CDR3 sequence (DNA): TGCGCCAGCAGCTTCCGGGAGCGGAGGGGAGAGACCCAGTACTTC.

This chain uses TRBV13 with TRBJ2-3, with 9 bases identical to TRBD2. The trim removed 4 bases at V and 6 bases at J, leaving 2 bases unmatched. Looked up from germline, CDR1 is PRHDT and CDR2 is FYEKMQ (reference sequence). The CDR3 is made up of 13 amino acids. DNA of the CDR3: TGTGCCAGCAGCTCTAGCGGGGACGATACGCAGTATTTT. This sequence encodes CASSSSGDDTQYF.

This sequence joins TRBV5-4 and TRBJ2-3; 13 positions match TRBD2. CDR3 length: 16 residues. Trimming at V came to 1 base and at J to 3 bases, leaving 2 bases not matched to a gene. Germline loops: CDR1 SGHNT, CDR2 YYREEE (reference sequence). CDR3 amino acids: CASSLTSGGATDTQYF. In nucleotides, the CDR3 is TGTGCCAGCAGCTTGACTAGCGGGGGGGCGACAGATACGCAGTATTTT.

The chain carries TRBV18 and TRBJ1-1; the D is unclear. The germline V and J ends were trimmed by 6 bases and 1 base, with 9 bases remaining between them. CDR3 size: 13 residues. Germline V gives CDR1 KGHSH, CDR2 LQKENI. In DNA form, the CDR3 reads TGTGCCAGCTCGGATGAGGGGAACACTGAAGCTTTCTTT. It specifies CASSDEGNTEAFF. Based on the CDR3 plus reference TRBV18 and TRBJ1-1, the full variable domain is NAGVMQNPRHLVRRRGQEARLRCSPMKGHSHVYWYRQLPEEGLKFMVYLQKENIIDESGMPKERFSAEFPKEGPSILRIQQVVRGDSAAYFCASSDEGNTEAFFGQGTRLTVV.

V is TRBV5-1 and J is TRBJ2-1; 8 bases line up with TRBD1. The V gene's germline CDR1 is SGHRS and CDR2 YFSETQ. This CDR3 has 16 amino acids. Losses at the gene ends were 6 bases for V and 0 bases for J; bases not matched to a gene: 8. The CDR3 DNA is TGCGCCAGCAACCGACACAGGGGGAGCTCCTACAATGAGCAGTTCTTC. Translation: CASNRHRGSSYNEQFF.

V and J are TRBV7-2 and TRBJ2-7; D is undetermined. With 5 bases removed from V and 6 bases from J, the gap between germline ends came to 14 bases. This CDR3 is built from 13 residues. CDR1 and CDR2 (germline): SGHTA, FQGNSA. The CDR3 spells CASSPNNVAEQYF. DNA of the CDR3: TGTGCCAGCAGCCCTAATAACGTCGCCGAGCAGTACTTC.

The V gene is TRBV9, the J gene TRBJ2-5; 7 nucleotides match TRBD1. The V gene's germline CDR1 is SGDLS and CDR2 YYNGEE. The CDR3 is made up of 15 amino acids. With V trimmed by 4 bases and J by 5 bases, 11 bases remained unmatched. Here the CDR3 reads CASSFRTGLLETQYF. The DNA for the CDR3 is TGTGCCAGCAGCTTTAGGACAGGCCTCCTGGAGACCCAGTACTTC.

The V and J genes are TRBV18 and TRBJ2-7, with 7 bases fitting TRBD1. CDR3 length: 14 amino acids. Germline V gene data show CDR1 as KGHSH and CDR2 as LQKENI. Trimming took 1 base from V and 5 from J; bases not matched to a gene: 5. CDR3 residues: CASSPLLQGHEQYF. CDR3 DNA: TGTGCCAGCTCACCACTACTACAGGGGCACGAGCAGTACTTC.

The V gene is TRBV4-2, the J gene TRBJ2-2, with a possible D match to TRBD2 (5 bases). V shed 1 base and J shed 1 base, with 10 bases lying between them. Germline CDR1 LGHNA, CDR2 YNFKEQ. The CDR3 loop spans 16 amino acids. The CDR3 DNA follows: TGTGCCAGCAGCCAAGGGGGAGCGGAGAACACCGGGGAGCTGTTTTTT. Protein product: CASSQGGAENTGELFF.

This clone is a singleton in its sample. The chain employs TRBV5-1 and TRBJ1-2, with 7 bases lining up with TRBD1. The CDR3 has 16 amino acids. With V trimmed by 3 bases and J by 0 bases, 8 bases remained unmatched. Germline values: CDR1 SGHRS, CDR2 YFSETQ. CDR3 sequence reads: CASSWGPGQTNYGYTF. The CDR3 region has the DNA TGCGCCAGCAGCTGGGGTCCGGGACAGACTAACTATGGCTACACCTTC.

The chain combines TRBV19 with TRBJ2-1; 12 positions match TRBD2. Trimming removed 4 bases from V and 5 bases from J; junction bases left unmatched: 6. CDR3 size: 16 residues. Germline CDR1 and CDR2: LNHDA and SQIVND (reference sequence). CDR3 DNA sequence: TGTGCCAGTAGTAAAAGGGCTAGCGGGAGGGACAATGAGCAGTTCTTC. Translating it yields CASSKRASGRDNEQFF.

This clone came up once. V and J are TRBV11-3 and TRBJ2-7; 11 nucleotides agree with TRBD2. J was trimmed by 7 bases and V by 5 bases; bases with no gene match: 10. CDR3 length equals 15 residues. The germline V gene encodes CDR1 SGHNT and CDR2 YENEEA. CDR3 protein: CASSPRLAGGREQYF. The CDR3 DNA reads TGTGCCAGCAGCCCTAGGCTAGCGGGAGGAAGGGAGCAGTACTTC. Full variable domain (remainder filled in from reference TRBV11-3 and TRBJ2-7): EAGVVQSPRYKIIEKKQPVAFWCNPISGHNTLYWYLQNLGQGPELLIRYENEEAVDDSQLPKDRFSAERLKGVDSTLKIQPAELGDSAVYLCASSPRLAGGREQYFGPGTRLTVT.

This chain links TRBV7-2 with TRBJ2-3, with D maybe TRBD2 (5 bases). The CDR3 length is 15 residues. V lost 1 base and J 2 bases, leaving 10 bases between the germline ends. The germline V gene has CDR1 SGHTA and CDR2 FQGNSA. CDR3 residues: CASSLVSLATDTQYF. For the CDR3, the DNA is TGTGCCAGCAGCTTAGTAAGTCTAGCCACAGATACGCAGTATTTT.

The rearrangement uses TRBV28 and TRBJ1-3, with 7 bases aligning to TRBD1. Looked up from germline, CDR1 is MDHEN and CDR2 is SYDVKM. V lost 2 bases, J lost 7 bases, and 2 bases stayed unmatched. This CDR3 has 13 amino acids. CDR3 bases: TGTGCCAGCAGTTTAGACAGGGCGAACACCATATATTTT. It codes for CASSLDRANTIYF.

The gene calls are TRBV11-1 and TRBJ2-1; D call uncertain. V lost 3 bases and J 8 bases, leaving 8 bases between the germline ends. This CDR3 comprises 12 residues. CDR1 is SGHAT, CDR2 FQDESV, per germline (reference sequence). This CDR3 is CASSFVAYEQFF. In DNA, the CDR3 is TGTGCCAGCAGCTTTGTGGCATATGAGCAGTTCTTC.

The chain carries TRBV11-2 and TRBJ1-1; 7 bases fit TRBD1. Germline lookup yields CDR1 SGHAT and CDR2 FQNNGV. Losses at the gene ends were 6 bases for V and 4 bases for J; bases not matched to a gene: 5. The CDR3 length is 13 residues. CDR3 amino acids: CASRRTGVTEAFF. CDR3 DNA sequence: TGTGCCAGCAGACGAACAGGGGTCACTGAAGCTTTCTTT.

The chain uses TRBV5-1 and TRBJ1-5, with 9 bases lining up with TRBD1. Trimming cost V 0 bases and J 7 bases; bases outside gene matches: 2. CDR3 length: 14 residues. CDR1 and CDR2 from the germline V gene are SGHRS and YFSETQ. In nucleotides, the CDR3 is TGCGCCAGCAGCTTGGGGACAGGGGTGCAGCCCCAGCATTTT. Protein product: CASSLGTGVQPQHF. Filled out from reference TRBV5-1 and TRBJ1-5, the complete variable domain reads KAGVTQTPRYLIKTRGQQVTLSCSPISGHRSVSWYQQTPGQGLQFLFEYFSETQRNKGNFPGRFSGRQFSNSRSEMNVSTLELGDSALYLCASSLGTGVQPQHFGDGTRLSIL.

The CDR3 loop is CASSATGGSYNEQFF. The CDR3, as DNA: TGTGCCAGCAGCGCGACAGGGGGCTCCTACAATGAGCAGTTCTTC. The chain recombines TRBV9 with TRBJ2-1, with 9 nucleotides matching TRBD1. The CDR3 has 15 amino acids. CDR1 and CDR2 from the germline V gene are SGDLS and YYNGEE. V shed 3 bases, J shed 0 bases, and the junction held 1 base outside the gene matches.

The genes are TRBV27 and TRBJ1-1; no firm D call. The germline V and J ends were trimmed by 3 bases and 10 bases, with 12 bases remaining between them. The CDR3 extends over 12 amino acids. Germline V gives CDR1 MNHEY, CDR2 SMNVEV (reference sequence). CDR3: CASSFVAMGAFF. The CDR3 bases are TGTGCCAGCAGTTTTGTAGCAATGGGAGCTTTCTTT.

V is TRBV4-2 and J is TRBJ2-4, with a weak D call TRBD1 (6 bases). CDR1 is LGHNA, CDR2 YNFKEQ, per germline. The V gene lost 0 bases and the J gene lost 8 bases, with 14 bases spanning the gap. The CDR3 spans 15 residues. In nucleotides, the CDR3 is TGTGCCAGCAGCCAAGATGCAGGGGTGGAGGACATTCAGTACTTC. This sequence encodes CASSQDAGVEDIQYF.

The rearrangement joins TRBV11-3 to TRBJ1-2; D might be TRBD1 (6 bases). The germline gives CDR1 SGHNT, CDR2 YENEEA. Trimming pared 1 base from V and 1 base from J, leaving 10 bases between. This CDR3 contains 15 residues. CDR3 sequence: CASSLGQENNYGYTF. CDR3 nucleotides: TGTGCCAGCAGCTTAGGACAGGAGAATAACTATGGCTACACCTTC.